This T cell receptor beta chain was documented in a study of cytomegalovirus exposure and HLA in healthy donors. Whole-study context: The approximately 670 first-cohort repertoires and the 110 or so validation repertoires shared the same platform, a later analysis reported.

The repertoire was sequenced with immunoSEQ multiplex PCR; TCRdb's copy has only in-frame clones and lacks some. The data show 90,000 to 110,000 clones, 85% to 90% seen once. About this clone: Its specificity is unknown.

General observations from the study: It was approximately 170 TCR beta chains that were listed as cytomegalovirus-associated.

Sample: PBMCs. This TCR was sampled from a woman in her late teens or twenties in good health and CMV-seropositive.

The CDR3 nucleotides read TGTGCCAGTCGGACATCGGGAGATACGCAGTATTTT. Its protein is CASRTSGDTQYF. V is TRBV19 and J is TRBJ2-3; weak D call: TRBD1 (5 bases). In germline, CDR1 is LNHDA, CDR2 SQIVND (reference sequence). The V end was cut by 8 bases, the J end by 5 bases, with 11 bases between. CDR3 length: 12 amino acids.